This T cell receptor (beta chain) was sequenced for a study of immune evolution from preneoplasia to lung adenocarcinoma. Only in-frame clones appear in the TCRdb table, and some are missing; sequencing was by immunoSEQ multiplex PCR. The sample lists under 11,000 clones, 78% occurring once. V lost 0 bases and J 4 bases, leaving 13 bases between the germline ends. Germline V gene lookup returns CDR1 SGHKS and CDR2 YYEKEE (reference sequence). The CDR3 spans 15 residues. The TCR sequence derives from a person aged 60-79 years with lung adenocarcinoma. Sample: FFPE minimally invasive lung adenocarcinoma tissue. The genes are TRBV5-5 and TRBJ1-1; maybe TRBD1 (6 bases). In DNA form, the CDR3 reads TGTGCCAGCAGCTTGGAGGGGACATCCGTCACTGAAGCTTTCTTT. Amino acids: CASSLEGTSVTEAFF.